This TCR beta chain is drawn from a study of T cells in Graves' hyperthyroidism and ophthalmopathy. This CDR3 spans 15 amino acids. With V trimmed by 5 bases and J by 5 bases, 8 bases remained unmatched. Germline V gene data show CDR1 as SGHTA and CDR2 as FQGNSA. Regions amplified from RNA transcripts were the TCR beta CDR3 regions. During a first-round RT-PCR of the TCR CDR3, the HTBI primer set was used. TCRdb processed the multiplex PCR reads anew with MiXCR; each CDR3 protein has one entry. Of approximately 590,000 distinct CDR3 sequences in the sample, 15% to 18% were seen once. Many counts were recorded for this clonotype.

This receptor was obtained from a woman aged 25 to 39 with Graves' hyperthyroidism. The sample taken for sequencing was blood. The chain employs TRBV7-2 and TRBJ1-2; 10 bases align to TRBD1. CDR3 sequence reads: CASSARQGAFYGYTF. The CDR3 DNA sequence: TGTGCCAGCAGCGCCCGACAGGGGGCCTTTTATGGCTACACCTTC.